This T cell receptor beta chain was recorded in a study of identical twins (dated by TCRdb to about 2016). The study in broad terms: To test whether fetal clonotypes persist, the study used deep sequencing on TCR alpha and beta repertoires from monozygotic twins, unrelated adults of various ages, and cord blood. Replicate twin experiments were performed at different times using different library preparation protocols to rule out contamination.

All donors were healthy Caucasians. With respect to this clonotype: Its antigen is still unknown. Within one base of it there is no much larger clone, and no base qualities were kept.

Receptor amplification or capture employed 5' RACE. The sequencer listed for this sample is Illumina HiSeq 2000. A universal primer binding site was added through template switching, and the final cDNA carried a unique molecular identifier so that TCR cDNA molecules could be counted accurately. First-strand cDNA for TCR alpha and beta chains was synthesized from specific primers in the conserved constant-segment region. To control for contamination, each cDNA library was double barcoded with a SMART-Mk sample barcode plus Illumina barcodes. TruSeq adapter sequences along with Illumina sample barcodes were introduced in two successive PCR steps. TCR alpha and beta cDNA libraries were sequenced on the Illumina HiSeq platform with custom primers. On the study's bioinformatics: Unique molecular identifiers were extracted from raw reads with MiGEC, and CDR3 positions were determined with MiXCR. For each individual, recombination models were inferred using an EM algorithm with the repgenHMM and IGoR tools. Shared clonotypes were analyzed with the tcR package in R, and sharing was normalized by the product of cloneset sizes. To study raw recombination without the effects of thymic and clonal selection, out-of-frame nonproductive sequences were analyzed. TCRdb trimmed public reads at Q25 via fastp, called clones via MiXCR and kept in-frame beta chains. Each entry merges the rows of one CDR3 protein and shows their most common DNA and genes. The V and J calls and clone size are TCRdb's, not the authors'. This sample holds some 1,700,000 distinct CDR3 sequences; 32% were observed only once. More than 0.25% of the sample belongs to the ten largest clones.

CDR1 and CDR2 (ENHRY, SYGVKD) derive from the germline V gene. The CDR3 contains 14 residues, cysteine and phenylalanine counted. This entry keeps only the CDR3 DNA: 42 bases, framed from base 1. V sheds 2 bases and J sheds 4 bases, leaving 11 bases between their ends. The study at large found these results: Invariant T cells such as MAIT and iNKT could partly confound zero-insertion analyses, although diverse VJ usage argued against such confounding for most clonotypes. In monozygotic twins, out-of-frame TCR alpha sharing was systematically underestimated by recombination models, although the models agreed with sharing between unrelated individuals. In beta out-of-frame sequences, excess twin sharing was weaker, because having fewer shared sequences lowered the signal-to-noise ratio. Out-of-frame TCR alpha sequences shared between twins showed an excess of low generation-probability sequences compared with coincidental sharing between unrelated individuals. Because the same donors could not be followed over many years, conclusions were based on cross-sectional statistical analysis. Abundant cord blood beta clonotypes carried fewer insertions; young adult naive repertoires showed a weaker similar trend, while memory repertoires showed none.

This sequence was found in a newborn girl in good health. The sequence is built from TRBV10-3 and TRBJ1-1; a weak D assignment points to TRBD1 (5 bases agree). The sequencing input was cord blood. The sequence in DNA is TGTGCCATCAGTGAGCCCGGGGGGGTCACTGAAGCTTTCTTT. Its protein product is CAISEPGGVTEAFF.